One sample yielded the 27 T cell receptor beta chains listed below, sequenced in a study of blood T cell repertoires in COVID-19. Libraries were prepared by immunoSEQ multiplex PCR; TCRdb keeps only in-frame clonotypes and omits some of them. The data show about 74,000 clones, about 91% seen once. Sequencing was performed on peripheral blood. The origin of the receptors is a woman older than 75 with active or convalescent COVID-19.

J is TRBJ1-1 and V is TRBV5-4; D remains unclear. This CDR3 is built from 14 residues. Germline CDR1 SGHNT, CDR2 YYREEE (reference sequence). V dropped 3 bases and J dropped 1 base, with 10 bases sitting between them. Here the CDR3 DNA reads TGTGCCAGCAGCTGGTGGGCGGGGAACACTGAAGCTTTCTTT. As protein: CASSWWAGNTEAFF.

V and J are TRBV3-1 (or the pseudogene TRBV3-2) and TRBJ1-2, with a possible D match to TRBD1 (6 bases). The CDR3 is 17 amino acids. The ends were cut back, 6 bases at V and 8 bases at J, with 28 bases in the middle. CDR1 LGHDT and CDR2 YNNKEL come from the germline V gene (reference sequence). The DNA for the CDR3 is TGTGCCAGCAGGTCCATGGGGGGGCCGTCGTCTCTCCGGGGCTACACCTTC. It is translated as CASRSMGGPSSLRGYTF.

CDR3 bases: TGCAGCGTTTCGCGGGGGAGCTCCTACGAGCAGTACTTC. It codes for CSVSRGSSYEQYF. The rearrangement uses TRBV29-1 and TRBJ2-7; TRBD2 aligns across 7 bases. The V and J ends lost 5 bases and 0 bases, in that order; junction bases with no gene match: 4. This CDR3 region has 13 residues. CDR1 SQVTM and CDR2 ANQGSEA come from the germline V gene.

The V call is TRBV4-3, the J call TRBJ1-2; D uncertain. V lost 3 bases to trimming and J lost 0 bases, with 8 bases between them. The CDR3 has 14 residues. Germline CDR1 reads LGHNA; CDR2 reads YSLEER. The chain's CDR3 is CASSQLGANYGYTF. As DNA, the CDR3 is TGCGCCAGCAGCCAGTTAGGAGCTAACTATGGCTACACCTTC.

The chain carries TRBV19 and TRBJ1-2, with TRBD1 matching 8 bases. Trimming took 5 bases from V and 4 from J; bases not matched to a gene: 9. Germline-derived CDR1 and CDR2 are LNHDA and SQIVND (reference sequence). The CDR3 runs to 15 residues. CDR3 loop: CASSVTGASFYGYTF. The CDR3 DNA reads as TGTGCCAGTAGTGTGACAGGGGCTTCTTTCTATGGCTACACCTTC.

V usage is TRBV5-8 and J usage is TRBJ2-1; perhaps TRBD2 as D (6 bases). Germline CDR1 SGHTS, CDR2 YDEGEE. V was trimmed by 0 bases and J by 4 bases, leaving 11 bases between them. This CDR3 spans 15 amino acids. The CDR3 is CASSLGVAEYNEQFF. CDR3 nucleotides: TGTGCCAGCAGCTTGGGGGTAGCGGAGTACAATGAGCAGTTCTTC. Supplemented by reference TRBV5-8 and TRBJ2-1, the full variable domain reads EAGVTQSPTHLIKTRGQQATLRCSPISGHTSVYWYQQALGLGLQFLLWYDEGEERNRGNFPPRFSGRQFPNYSSELNVNALELEDSALYLCASSLGVAEYNEQFFGPGTRLTVL.

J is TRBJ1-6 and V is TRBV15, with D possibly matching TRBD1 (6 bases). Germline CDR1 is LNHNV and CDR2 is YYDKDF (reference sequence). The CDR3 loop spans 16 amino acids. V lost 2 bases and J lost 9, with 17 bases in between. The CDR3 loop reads CATSRKRAGDFSPLHF. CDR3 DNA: TGTGCCACCAGCAGAAAAAGGGCAGGGGATTTTTCACCCCTCCACTTT.

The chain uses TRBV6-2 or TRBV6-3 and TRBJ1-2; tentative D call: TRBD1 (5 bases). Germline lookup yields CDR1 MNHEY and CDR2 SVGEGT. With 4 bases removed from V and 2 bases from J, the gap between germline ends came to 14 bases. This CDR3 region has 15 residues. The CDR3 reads CASSSLREWNYGYTF. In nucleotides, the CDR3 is TGTGCCAGCAGTTCCCTCAGGGAATGGAACTATGGCTACACCTTC.

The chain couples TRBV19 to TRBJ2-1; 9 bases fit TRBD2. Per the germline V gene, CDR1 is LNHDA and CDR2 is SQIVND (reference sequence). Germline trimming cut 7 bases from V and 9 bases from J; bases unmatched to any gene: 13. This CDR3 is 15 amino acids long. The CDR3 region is CASTTSGLGGAEQFF. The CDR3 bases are TGTGCCAGTACTACTAGCGGGCTAGGTGGAGCTGAGCAGTTCTTC.

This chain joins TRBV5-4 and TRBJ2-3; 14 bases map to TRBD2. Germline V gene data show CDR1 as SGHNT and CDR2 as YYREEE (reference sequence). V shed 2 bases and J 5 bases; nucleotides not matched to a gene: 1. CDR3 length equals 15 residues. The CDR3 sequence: CASSFGTSGGDTQYF. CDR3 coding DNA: TGTGCCAGCAGCTTTGGGACTAGCGGGGGAGATACGCAGTATTTT.

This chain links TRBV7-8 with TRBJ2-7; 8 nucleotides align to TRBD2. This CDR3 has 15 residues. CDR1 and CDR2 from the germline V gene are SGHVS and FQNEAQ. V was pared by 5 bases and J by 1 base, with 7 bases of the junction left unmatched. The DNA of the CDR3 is TGTGCCAGCAGCAGCGGGAGAGCAGAATCCTACGAGCAGTACTTC. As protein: CASSSGRAESYEQYF.

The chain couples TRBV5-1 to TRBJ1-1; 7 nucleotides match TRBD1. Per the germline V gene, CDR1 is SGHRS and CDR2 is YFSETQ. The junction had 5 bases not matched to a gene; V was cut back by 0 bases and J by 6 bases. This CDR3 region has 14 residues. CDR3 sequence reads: CASSLVQGYSEAFF. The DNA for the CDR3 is TGCGCCAGCAGCTTGGTACAGGGGTACTCTGAAGCTTTCTTT.

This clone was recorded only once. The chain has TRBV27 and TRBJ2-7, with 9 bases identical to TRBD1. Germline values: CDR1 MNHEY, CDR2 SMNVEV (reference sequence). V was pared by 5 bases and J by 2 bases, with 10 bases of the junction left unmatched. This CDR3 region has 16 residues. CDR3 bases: TGTGCCAGCAGTCCGGGGAAACAGGGGGCCACCTACGAGCAGTACTTC. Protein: CASSPGKQGATYEQYF.

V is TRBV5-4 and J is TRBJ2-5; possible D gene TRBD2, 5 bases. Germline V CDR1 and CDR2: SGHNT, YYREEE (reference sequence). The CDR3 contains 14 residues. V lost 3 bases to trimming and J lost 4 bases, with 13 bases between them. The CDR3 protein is CASSSPGRGETQYF. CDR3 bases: TGTGCCAGCAGCTCCCCGGGAAGAGGAGAGACCCAGTACTTC.

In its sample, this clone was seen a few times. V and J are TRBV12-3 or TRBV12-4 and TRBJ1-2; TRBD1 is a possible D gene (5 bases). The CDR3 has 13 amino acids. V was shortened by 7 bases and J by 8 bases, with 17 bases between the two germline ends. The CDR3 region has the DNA TGTGCCAGCACTCACGCAGGGAAAGGAGGCTACACCTTC. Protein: CASTHAGKGGYTF.

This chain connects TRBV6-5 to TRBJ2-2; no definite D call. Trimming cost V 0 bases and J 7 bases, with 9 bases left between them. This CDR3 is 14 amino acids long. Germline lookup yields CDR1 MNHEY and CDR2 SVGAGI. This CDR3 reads CASSYSNGLGELFF. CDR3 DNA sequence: TGTGCCAGCAGTTACTCGAATGGCCTCGGGGAGCTGTTTTTT.

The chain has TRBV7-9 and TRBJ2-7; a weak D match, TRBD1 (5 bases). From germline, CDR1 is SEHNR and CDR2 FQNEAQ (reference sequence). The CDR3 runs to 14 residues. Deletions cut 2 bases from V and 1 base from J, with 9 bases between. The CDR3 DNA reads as TGTGCCAGCAGCTTAAGACAGAATTCCTACGAGCAGTACTTC. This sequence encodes CASSLRQNSYEQYF.

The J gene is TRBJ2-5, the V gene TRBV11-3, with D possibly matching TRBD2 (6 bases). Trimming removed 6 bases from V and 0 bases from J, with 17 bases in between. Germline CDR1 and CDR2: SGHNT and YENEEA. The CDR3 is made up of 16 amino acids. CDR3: CASSPPPLANQETQYF. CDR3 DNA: TGTGCCAGCAGTCCACCCCCTCTAGCGAACCAAGAGACCCAGTACTTC.

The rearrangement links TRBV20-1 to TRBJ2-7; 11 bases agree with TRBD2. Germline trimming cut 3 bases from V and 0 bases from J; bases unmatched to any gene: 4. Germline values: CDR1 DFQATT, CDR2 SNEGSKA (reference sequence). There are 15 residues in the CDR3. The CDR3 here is CSASNLAGGSYEQYF. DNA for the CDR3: TGCAGTGCTAGTAACCTAGCGGGAGGCTCCTACGAGCAGTACTTC.

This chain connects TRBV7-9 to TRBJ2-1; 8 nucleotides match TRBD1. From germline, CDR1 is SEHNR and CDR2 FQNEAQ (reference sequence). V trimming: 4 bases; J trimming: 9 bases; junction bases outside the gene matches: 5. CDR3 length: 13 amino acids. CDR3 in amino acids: CASSSGGLGEQFF. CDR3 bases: TGTGCCAGCAGCTCAGGGGGCCTGGGTGAGCAGTTCTTC.

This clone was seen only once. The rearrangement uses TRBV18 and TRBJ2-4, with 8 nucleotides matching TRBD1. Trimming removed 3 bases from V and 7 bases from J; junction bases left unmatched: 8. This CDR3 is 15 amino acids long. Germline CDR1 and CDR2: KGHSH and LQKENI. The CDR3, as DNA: TGTGCCAGCTCACCCCCAGGGGGCAGAGAGAACATTCAGTACTTC. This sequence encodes CASSPPGGRENIQYF.

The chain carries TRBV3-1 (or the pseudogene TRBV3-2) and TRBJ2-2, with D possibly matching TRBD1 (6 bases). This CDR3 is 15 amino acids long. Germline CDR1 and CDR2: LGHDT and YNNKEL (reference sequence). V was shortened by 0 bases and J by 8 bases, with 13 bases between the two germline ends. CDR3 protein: CASSQDGTNLGELFF. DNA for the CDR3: TGTGCCAGCAGCCAAGACGGGACAAATCTTGGGGAGCTGTTTTTT.

Written as DNA, the CDR3 is TGTGCCAGCAGTGAGTACGGCGAGCAGTACTTC. Protein: CASSEYGEQYF. The chain carries TRBV25-1 and TRBJ2-7; D remains ambiguous. Trimming took off 3 bases at V and 6 bases at J, with 6 bases between the two ends. CDR1 and CDR2 from the germline V gene are MGHDK and SYGVNS. The CDR3 spans 11 residues.

The CDR3 DNA follows: TGTGCCAGCTCACGACAGCGACAGGGCTACTCTGGAAACACCATATATTTT. It specifies CASSRQRQGYSGNTIYF. The rearrangement links TRBV18 to TRBJ1-3, with 7 bases aligning to TRBD1. This CDR3 has 17 residues. Germline trimming cut 4 bases from V and 0 bases from J; bases unmatched to any gene: 9. Per the germline V gene, CDR1 is KGHSH and CDR2 is LQKENI. Looking up the rest from reference TRBV18 and TRBJ1-3 gives the full variable domain: NAGVMQNPRHLVRRRGQEARLRCSPMKGHSHVYWYRQLPEEGLKFMVYLQKENIIDESGMPKERFSAEFPKEGPSILRIQQVVRGDSAAYFCASSRQRQGYSGNTIYFGEGSWLTVV.

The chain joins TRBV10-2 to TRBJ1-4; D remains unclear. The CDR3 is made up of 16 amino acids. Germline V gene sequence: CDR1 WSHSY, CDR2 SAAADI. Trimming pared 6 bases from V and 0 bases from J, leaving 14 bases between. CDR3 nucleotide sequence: TGCGCCAGCAGCGTGGGCAGGATAACAACTAATGAAAAACTGTTTTTT. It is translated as CASSVGRITTNEKLFF.

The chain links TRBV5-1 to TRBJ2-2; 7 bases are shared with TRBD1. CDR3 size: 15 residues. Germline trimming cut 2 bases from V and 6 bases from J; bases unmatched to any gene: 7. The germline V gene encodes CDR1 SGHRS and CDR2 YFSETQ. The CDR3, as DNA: TGCGCCAGCAGCTTAGACCCGACAGGGTCCGGGGAGCTGTTTTTT. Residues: CASSLDPTGSGELFF.

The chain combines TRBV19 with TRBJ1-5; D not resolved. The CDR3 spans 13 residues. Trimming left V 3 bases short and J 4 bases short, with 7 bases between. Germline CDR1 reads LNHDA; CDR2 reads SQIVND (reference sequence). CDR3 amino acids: CASSMGSNQPQHF. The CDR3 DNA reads TGTGCCAGTAGTATGGGCTCGAATCAGCCCCAGCATTTT.